These 10 T cell receptor beta chains came from one sample sequenced in a study of cytomegalovirus exposure and HLA in healthy donors. Libraries were prepared by immunoSEQ multiplex PCR; TCRdb keeps only in-frame clonotypes and omits some of them. The sample consists of tens of thousands of clones, around 93% of them appearing once. The source material was PBMCs. The receptors shown here come from a woman between 18 and 29 years old in good health and CMV-seropositive.

V gene TRBV7-6 combines with J gene TRBJ2-7, with 10 nucleotides matching TRBD1. Per germline, CDR1 SGHVS and CDR2 FNYEAQ. The CDR3 has 14 amino acids. V was clipped by 5 bases and J by 6 bases; unmatched bases: 7. The CDR3 nucleotides read TGTGCCAGCAGCCCGGACAGGGGGATGTTCGAGCAGTACTTC. Translated: CASSPDRGMFEQYF.

This clone was observed once. The V call is TRBV30, the J call TRBJ2-7; 8 nucleotides align to TRBD2. The J segment lost 3 bases and the V segment lost 6 bases, leaving 7 bases of the junction unmatched. The CDR3 sequence is 13 residues long. CDR1 and CDR2 (germline): GTSNPN, SVGIG (reference sequence). CDR3 DNA: TGTGCCTGCCGGGGGGGCCCTGGCTACGAGCAGTACTTC. Protein: CACRGGPGYEQYF.

V and J are TRBV9 and TRBJ2-2; D is unresolved. V was pared by 1 base and J by 1 base, with 14 bases between. The CDR3 runs to 17 residues. Germline CDR1 SGDLS, CDR2 YYNGEE. In DNA form, the CDR3 reads TGTGCCAGCAGCGTACAGGCAGGCCCTTTGAACACCGGGGAGCTGTTTTTT. Translation: CASSVQAGPLNTGELFF.

In DNA form, the CDR3 reads TGTGCCAGCAGCTTGGAACTTTCGACTAGCGTGGGTGACGAGCAGTACTTC. Translating it yields CASSLELSTSVGDEQYF. This chain connects TRBV5-4 to TRBJ2-7, with TRBD2 matching over 8 bases. V was pared by 0 bases and J by 5 bases, with 13 bases of the junction left unmatched. This CDR3 is 17 amino acids long. CDR1 SGHNT and CDR2 YYREEE come from the germline V gene (reference sequence).

This chain joins TRBV28 and TRBJ2-3; a weak D match, TRBD2 (6 bases). V was pared by 2 bases and J by 0 bases, with 9 bases between. The CDR3 has 15 amino acids. From germline, CDR1 is MDHEN and CDR2 SYDVKM. The CDR3 loop reads CASSLAGTSTDTQYF. CDR3 bases: TGTGCCAGCAGTTTAGCAGGGACTAGCACAGATACGCAGTATTTT. Combining the CDR3 with reference TRBV28 and TRBJ2-3 gives the whole variable domain DVKVTQSSRYLVKRTGEKVFLECVQDMDHENMFWYRQDPGLGLRLIYFSYDVKMKEKGDIPEGYSVSREKKERFSLILESASTNQTSMYLCASSLAGTSTDTQYFGPGTRLTVL.

CDR3 residues: CASSQMPGNTEAFF. The CDR3 bases are TGTGCCAGCAGCCAAATGCCGGGAAACACTGAAGCTTTCTTT. The J gene is TRBJ1-1, the V gene TRBV4-2; D remains ambiguous. Germline V gene lookup returns CDR1 LGHNA and CDR2 YNFKEQ. The V gene lost 2 bases and the J gene lost 2 bases, with 9 bases spanning the gap. The CDR3 has 14 amino acids.

The gene calls are TRBV28 and TRBJ2-3; 7 bases fit TRBD1. This CDR3 spans 14 amino acids. J lost 0 bases, V lost 6 bases, and 3 bases had no gene match. The germline gives CDR1 MDHEN, CDR2 SYDVKM. CDR3 DNA sequence: TGTGCCAGCAGGGGACAGACTAGCACAGATACGCAGTATTTT. Translation: CASRGQTSTDTQYF.

V and J are TRBV29-1 and TRBJ2-3; possible D gene TRBD1, 6 bases. The CDR3 has 18 residues. The germline CDR1 and CDR2 sequences are SQVTM and ANQGSEA. The V and J ends lost 3 bases and 0 bases respectively, with 22 bases between them. The CDR3 DNA is TGCAGCGTTGACGCCACAGGGATAGCATCTTTTAGCACAGATACGCAGTATTTT. Encoded protein: CSVDATGIASFSTDTQYF.

The V call is TRBV19, the J call TRBJ2-6; D remains ambiguous. V was clipped by 7 bases and J by 0 bases, with 16 bases between them. The CDR3 totals 17 residues. Looked up from germline, CDR1 is LNHDA and CDR2 is SQIVND (reference sequence). For the CDR3, the DNA is TGTGCCAGTACCACCTCGGCGGTGTCCTCTGGGGCCAACGTCCTGACTTTC. It specifies CASTTSAVSSGANVLTF.

The V gene is TRBV4-1, the J gene TRBJ2-3; 9 bases match TRBD1. V shed 1 base, J shed 2 bases, and the junction held 7 bases outside the gene matches. Germline CDR1 is MGHRA and CDR2 is YSYEKL. The CDR3 consists of 17 residues. The CDR3, as DNA: TGCGCCAGCAGCCAAGTAGGAGGGACAGGGCCCACAGATACGCAGTATTTT. It translates to CASSQVGGTGPTDTQYF.